One T cell receptor (beta chain) is described in this entry. This entry comes from a study of blood T cell repertoires in COVID-19. Overall study: T cells, B-cell-depleted T cells, or PBMCs supplied cDNA or gDNA.

The CDR3 spans 14 residues. V was pared by 1 base and J by 2 bases, with 8 bases between. CDR1 is SGHTA, CDR2 FQGNSA, per germline. In the original analysis: Amplification of reference gene primers provided the estimated nucleated cell counts. Here immunoSEQ multiplex PCR was the method, and the copy in TCRdb shows in-frame clones only, minus some. V and J calls and clone size come straight from that table; D and trimming were deduced from the DNA. The data hold roughly 130,000 clones, with approximately 80% observed a single time. V usage is TRBV7-2 and J usage is TRBJ2-5, with D unclear. The sequenced material came from peripheral blood. The clonotype comes from a man aged 45-60 years with acute or convalescent COVID-19. Written as DNA, the CDR3 is TGTGCCAGCAGCTTAGGGAACAGTCAAGAGACCCAGTACTTC. This gives the protein CASSLGNSQETQYF.